These T cell receptor beta chains were read from a single sample in a study of blood T cells in healthy people across ages. A single record per CDR3 protein comes from TCRdb applying MiXCR to the 5' RACE reads. The sample contains some 1.4 million distinct CDR3 sequences, 42% of which appear only once. The specimen was blood. The receptors come from a woman between 18 and 29 years old in good health. Both conserved end residues are part of each CDR3. Each record gives: clone size, D gene, J gene, V gene, CDR3 protein, CDR3 DNA. D genes are given only for firm matches. Only some rows state a clone size, as once, few, many or a class for expanded clones.

>many|TRBD1|TRBJ2-1|TRBV12-3/TRBV12-4
CASSRFGTGVYDEQFF
TGTGCCAGCAGCCGTTTCGGGACAGGGGTCTACGATGAGCAGTTCTTC
>-|-|TRBJ2-5|TRBV11-2
CASSLGLTLEETQYF
TGTGCCAGCAGCTTAGGGCTTACCCTGGAAGAGACCCAGTACTTC
>-|-|TRBJ2-1|TRBV6-1
CASSEEPDEYNEQFF
TGTGCCAGCAGTGAAGAGCCGGACGAGTACAATGAGCAGTTCTTC
>once|-|TRBJ2-5|TRBV2
CASNSRTVGKETQYF
TGTGCCAGCAATTCACGGACAGTTGGGAAAGAGACCCAGTACTTC
>few|TRBD1|TRBJ1-4|TRBV12-3/TRBV12-4
CASSLVGRGPYEKLFF
TGTGCCAGCAGTTTAGTTGGGAGGGGGCCATATGAAAAACTGTTTTTT
>-|TRBD2|TRBJ2-5|TRBV20-1
CSAPNGAGRETQYF
TGCAGTGCCCCTAACGGAGCGGGACGGGAGACCCAGTACTTC
>-|TRBD2|TRBJ2-3|TRBV28
CASSNPVRGADTQYF
TGTGCCAGCAGTAACCCGGTCCGGGGGGCAGATACGCAGTATTTT
>few|TRBD1|TRBJ1-1|TRBV10-3
CAIRDRGLGDTEAFF
TGTGCCATCAGAGACAGGGGGCTGGGGGACACTGAAGCTTTCTTT
>-|TRBD2|TRBJ2-1|TRBV5-1
CASSWATSGGSFNEQFF
TGCGCCAGCAGCTGGGCGACTAGCGGGGGCTCGTTCAATGAGCAGTTCTTC
>-|TRBD2|TRBJ2-3|TRBV4-1
CASGQASGLSTDTQYF
TGCGCCAGCGGCCAAGCTAGCGGACTTAGCACAGATACGCAGTATTTT
>-|TRBD2|TRBJ2-1|TRBV3-1
CASSQRGGETQFF
TGTGCCAGCAGCCAACGGGGGGGAGAGACCCAGTTCTTC
>-|-|TRBJ2-2|TRBV7-2
CASSLAEGGELFF
TGTGCCAGCAGCTTAGCCGAAGGCGGGGAGCTGTTTTTT
>few|-|TRBJ1-6|TRBV6-5
CASSSQGYSPLHF
TGTGCCAGCAGTTCCCAGGGTTATTCACCCCTCCACTTT
>-|-|TRBJ1-1|TRBV3-1
CASSQDLLVTEAFF
TGTGCCAGCAGCCAAGATCTTTTGGTTACTGAAGCTTTCTTT
>few|TRBD2|TRBJ2-7|TRBV7-9
CASSSGTSANEQYF
TGTGCCAGCAGCTCGGGGACTAGTGCCAACGAGCAGTACTTC
>-|TRBD2|TRBJ2-5|TRBV29-1
CSGTSGGETQYF
TGCAGCGGTACTAGCGGGGGGGAGACCCAGTACTTC
>few|TRBD1|TRBJ2-1|TRBV29-1
CSVEDVPGQGAYEQFF
TGCAGCGTTGAAGATGTCCCGGGACAGGGGGCATATGAGCAGTTCTTC
>-|TRBD1|TRBJ1-2|TRBV12-3/TRBV12-4
CASSSPDRGQGYTF
TGTGCCAGCAGTTCGCCGGACAGGGGGCAAGGCTACACCTTC
>-|-|TRBJ1-1|TRBV7-9
CASSLATEGAFF
TGTGCCAGCAGCTTAGCGACAGAGGGAGCTTTCTTT
>-|TRBD2|TRBJ2-1|TRBV11-3
CASSSSPGTSGTAYNEQFF
TGTGCCAGCAGCTCCTCCCCGGGGACTAGCGGTACCGCCTACAATGAGCAGTTCTTC
>-|-|TRBJ2-3|TRBV10-2
CASMSSTQYF
TGCGCCAGCATGTCTAGTACGCAGTATTTT
>few|TRBD1|TRBJ1-2|TRBV27
CASSPYGTVDNYGYTF
TGTGCCAGCAGTCCGTACGGGACAGTAGATAACTATGGCTACACCTTC
>few|-|TRBJ2-3|TRBV10-3
CAISRLTTDTQYF
TGTGCCATCAGCCGACTAACCACAGATACGCAGTATTTT
>few|TRBD2|TRBJ2-1|TRBV10-3
CAISESREGYNEQFF
TGTGCCATCAGTGAGTCCCGGGAGGGCTACAATGAGCAGTTCTTC
>many|-|TRBJ2-7|TRBV6-6
CASNLQGPTYEQYF
TGTGCCAGCAATCTACAGGGCCCAACCTACGAGCAGTACTTC
>few|-|TRBJ2-3|TRBV28
CACSTTGPETDTQYF
TGTGCCTGCAGTACCACGGGTCCAGAGACAGATACGCAGTATTTT